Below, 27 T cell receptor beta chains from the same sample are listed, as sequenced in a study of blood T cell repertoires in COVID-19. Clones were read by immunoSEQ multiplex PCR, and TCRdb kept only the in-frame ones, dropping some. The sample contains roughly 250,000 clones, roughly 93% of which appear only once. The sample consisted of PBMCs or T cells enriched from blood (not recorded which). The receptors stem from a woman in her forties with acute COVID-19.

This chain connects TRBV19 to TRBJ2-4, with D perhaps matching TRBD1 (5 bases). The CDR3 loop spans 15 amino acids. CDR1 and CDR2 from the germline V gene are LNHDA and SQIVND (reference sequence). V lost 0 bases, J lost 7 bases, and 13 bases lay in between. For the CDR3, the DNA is TGTGCCAGTAGTATAGATCAGGGTTTGGGCAACATTCAGTACTTC. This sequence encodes CASSIDQGLGNIQYF.

The CDR3 loop reads CASSTGTGPYEQYF. The CDR3 nucleotides are TGTGCCAGCAGCACGGGGACAGGGCCCTACGAGCAGTACTTC. The chain has TRBV11-2 and TRBJ2-7, with 9 bases that match TRBD1. CDR1 SGHAT and CDR2 FQNNGV come from the germline V gene. V lost 5 bases and J lost 2; bases outside the gene matches: 4. This CDR3 spans 14 amino acids. The complete variable domain, with remaining parts taken from reference TRBV11-2 and TRBJ2-7, reads EAGVAQSPRYKIIEKRQSVAFWCNPISGHATLYWYQQILGQGPKLLIQFQNNGVVDDSQLPKDRFSAERLKGVDSTLKIQPAKLEDSAVYLCASSTGTGPYEQYFGPGTRLTVT.

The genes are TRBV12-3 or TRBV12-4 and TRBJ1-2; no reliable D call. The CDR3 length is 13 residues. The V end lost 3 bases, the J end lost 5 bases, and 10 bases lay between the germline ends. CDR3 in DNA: TGTGCCAGCAGTTTTGCGGGCTTATATGGCTACACCTTC. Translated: CASSFAGLYGYTF.

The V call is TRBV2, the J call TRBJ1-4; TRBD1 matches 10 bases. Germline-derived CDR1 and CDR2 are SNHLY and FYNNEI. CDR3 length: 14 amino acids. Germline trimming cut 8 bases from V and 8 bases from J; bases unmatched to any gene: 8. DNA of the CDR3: TGTGCCAGCGCTCGACAGGGGGCAAGAGAAAAACTGTTTTTT. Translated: CASARQGAREKLFF.

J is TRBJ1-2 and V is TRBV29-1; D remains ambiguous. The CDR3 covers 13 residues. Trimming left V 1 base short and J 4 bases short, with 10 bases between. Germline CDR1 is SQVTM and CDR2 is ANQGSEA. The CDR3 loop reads CSVEALDFYGYTF. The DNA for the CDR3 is TGCAGCGTTGAAGCCCTGGACTTCTATGGCTACACCTTC.

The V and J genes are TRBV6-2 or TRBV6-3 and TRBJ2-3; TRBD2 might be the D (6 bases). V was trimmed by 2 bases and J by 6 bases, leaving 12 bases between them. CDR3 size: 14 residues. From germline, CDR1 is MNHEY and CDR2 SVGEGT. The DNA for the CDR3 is TGTGCCAGCAGTTACGGGGCGGGAAGGGATACGCAGTATTTT. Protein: CASSYGAGRDTQYF.

The chain's CDR3 is CASSPPYTGDFSNQPQHF. The CDR3 coding sequence is TGTGCCAGCAGTCCCCCTTATACAGGAGACTTTAGCAATCAGCCCCAGCATTTT. The J gene is TRBJ1-5, the V gene TRBV2; D possibly corresponds to TRBD1 (5 bases). CDR3 length: 18 residues. V was trimmed by 5 bases and J by 0 bases, leaving 20 bases between them. The V gene's germline CDR1 is SNHLY and CDR2 FYNNEI.

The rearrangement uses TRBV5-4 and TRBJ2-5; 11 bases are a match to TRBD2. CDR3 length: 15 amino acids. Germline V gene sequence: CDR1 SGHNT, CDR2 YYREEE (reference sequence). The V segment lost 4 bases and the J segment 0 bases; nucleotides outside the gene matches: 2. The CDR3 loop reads CASSIAGGNQETQYF. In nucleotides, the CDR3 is TGTGCCAGCAGCATAGCGGGGGGGAACCAAGAGACCCAGTACTTC.

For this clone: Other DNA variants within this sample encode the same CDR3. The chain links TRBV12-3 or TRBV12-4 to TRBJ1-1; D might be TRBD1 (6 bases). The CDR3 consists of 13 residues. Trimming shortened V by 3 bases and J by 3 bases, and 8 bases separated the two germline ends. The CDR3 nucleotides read TGTGCCAGCAGTTTGCGACAGGACACTGAAGCTTTCTTT. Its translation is CASSLRQDTEAFF.

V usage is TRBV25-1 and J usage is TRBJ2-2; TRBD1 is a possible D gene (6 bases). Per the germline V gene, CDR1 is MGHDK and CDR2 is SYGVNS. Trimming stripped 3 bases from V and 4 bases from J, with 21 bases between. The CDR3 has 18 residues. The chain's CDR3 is CASSDPQRTAVGTGELFF. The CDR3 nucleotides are TGTGCCAGCAGTGACCCCCAAAGGACAGCCGTCGGCACCGGGGAGCTGTTTTTT.

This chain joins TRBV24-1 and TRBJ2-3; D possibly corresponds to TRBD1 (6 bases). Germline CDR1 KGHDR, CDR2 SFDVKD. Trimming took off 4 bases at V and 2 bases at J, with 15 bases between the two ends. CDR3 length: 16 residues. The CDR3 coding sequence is TGTGCCACCAGTGACTCCGGACAGTTTAACACAGATACGCAGTATTTT. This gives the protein CATSDSGQFNTDTQYF.

CDR3 loop: CASSLAGTSGQETQYF. The CDR3 DNA is TGTGCCAGCAGCTTAGCCGGGACTAGCGGACAAGAGACCCAGTACTTC. The rearrangement links TRBV5-6 to TRBJ2-5; TRBD2 matches 11 bases. Trimming cost V 2 bases and J 2 bases; bases outside gene matches: 5. Germline V gene data show CDR1 as SGHDT and CDR2 as YYEEEE. The CDR3 length is 16 residues.

The CDR3 here is CASKTAGGEQPQHF. In nucleotides, the CDR3 is TGTGCCAGCAAGACCGCAGGGGGCGAGCAGCCCCAGCATTTT. The rearrangement links TRBV6-6 to TRBJ1-5; 8 bases are shared with TRBD1. With V trimmed by 7 bases and J by 7 bases, 9 bases remained unmatched. The CDR3 consists of 14 residues. The V gene's germline CDR1 is MNHNY and CDR2 SVGAGI (reference sequence).

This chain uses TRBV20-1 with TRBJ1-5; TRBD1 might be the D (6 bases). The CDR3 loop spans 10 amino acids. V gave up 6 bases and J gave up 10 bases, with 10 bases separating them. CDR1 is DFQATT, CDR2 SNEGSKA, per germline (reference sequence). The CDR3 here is CSAGTTPQHF. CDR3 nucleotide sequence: TGCAGTGCCGGGACAACTCCCCAGCATTTT.

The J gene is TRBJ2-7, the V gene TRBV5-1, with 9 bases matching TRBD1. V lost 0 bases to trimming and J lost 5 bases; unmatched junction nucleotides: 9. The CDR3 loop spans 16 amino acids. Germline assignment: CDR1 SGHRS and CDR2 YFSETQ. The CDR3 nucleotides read TGCGCCAGCAGCTTGGGGGGGACAGGGTATAAGAACGAGCAGTACTTC. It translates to CASSLGGTGYKNEQYF.

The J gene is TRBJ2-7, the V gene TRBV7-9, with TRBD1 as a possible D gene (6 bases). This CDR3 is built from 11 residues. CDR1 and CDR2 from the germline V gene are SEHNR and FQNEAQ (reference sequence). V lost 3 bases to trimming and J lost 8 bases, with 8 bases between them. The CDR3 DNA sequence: TGTGCCAGCAGCTTCGGGACACAGCAGTACTTC. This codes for CASSFGTQQYF.

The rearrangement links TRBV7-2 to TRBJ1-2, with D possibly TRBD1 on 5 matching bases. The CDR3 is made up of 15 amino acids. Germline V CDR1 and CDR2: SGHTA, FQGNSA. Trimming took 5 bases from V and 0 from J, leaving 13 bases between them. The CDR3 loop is CASSRGTGANYGYTF. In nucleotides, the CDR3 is TGTGCCAGCAGCAGAGGGACTGGAGCTAACTATGGCTACACCTTC.

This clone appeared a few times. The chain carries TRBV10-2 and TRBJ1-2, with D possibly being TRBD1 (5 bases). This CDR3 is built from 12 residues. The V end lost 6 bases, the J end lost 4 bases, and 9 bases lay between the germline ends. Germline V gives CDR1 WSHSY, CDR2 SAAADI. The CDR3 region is CASRTDSYGYTF. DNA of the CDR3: TGCGCCAGCAGAACCGACAGCTATGGCTACACCTTC.

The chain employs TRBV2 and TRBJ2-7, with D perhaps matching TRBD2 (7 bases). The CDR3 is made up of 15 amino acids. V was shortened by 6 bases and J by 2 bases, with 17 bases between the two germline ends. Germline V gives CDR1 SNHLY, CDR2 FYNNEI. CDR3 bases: TGTGCCAGCAGGTCGTTAGGGGGGGAACCCTACGAGCAGTACTTC. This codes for CASRSLGGEPYEQYF. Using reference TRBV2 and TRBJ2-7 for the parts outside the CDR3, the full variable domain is EPEVTQTPSHQVTQMGQEVILRCVPISNHLYFYWYRQILGQKVEFLVSFYNNEISEKSEIFDDQFSVERPDGSNFTLKIRSTKLEDSAMYFCASRSLGGEPYEQYFGPGTRLTVT.

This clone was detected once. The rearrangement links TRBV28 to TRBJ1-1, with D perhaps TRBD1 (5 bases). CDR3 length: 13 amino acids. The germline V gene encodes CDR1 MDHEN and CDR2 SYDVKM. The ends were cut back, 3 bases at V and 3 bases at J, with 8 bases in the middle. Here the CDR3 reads CASSLWGDTEAFF. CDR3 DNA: TGTGCCAGCAGTTTGTGGGGGGACACTGAAGCTTTCTTT.

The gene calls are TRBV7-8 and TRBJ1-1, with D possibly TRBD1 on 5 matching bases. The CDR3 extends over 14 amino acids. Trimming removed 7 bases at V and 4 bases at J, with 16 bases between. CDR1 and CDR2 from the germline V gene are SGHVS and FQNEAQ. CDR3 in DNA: TGTGCCAGCAAAGAAGCGGGGGTGGCCACTGAAGCTTTCTTT. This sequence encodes CASKEAGVATEAFF.

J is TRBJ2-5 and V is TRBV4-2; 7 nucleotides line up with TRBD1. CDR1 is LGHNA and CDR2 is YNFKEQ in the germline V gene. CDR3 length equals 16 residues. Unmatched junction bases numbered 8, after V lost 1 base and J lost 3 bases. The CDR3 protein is CASSQGPGQSKETQYF. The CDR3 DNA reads TGTGCCAGCAGCCAAGGACCGGGACAGAGCAAAGAGACCCAGTACTTC.

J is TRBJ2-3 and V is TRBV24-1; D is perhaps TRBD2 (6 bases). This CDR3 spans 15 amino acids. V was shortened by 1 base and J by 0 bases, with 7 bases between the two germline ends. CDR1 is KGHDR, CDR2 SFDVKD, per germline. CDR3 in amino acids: CATSDFAGSTDTQYF. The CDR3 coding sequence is TGTGCCACCAGTGATTTCGCGGGAAGCACAGATACGCAGTATTTT.

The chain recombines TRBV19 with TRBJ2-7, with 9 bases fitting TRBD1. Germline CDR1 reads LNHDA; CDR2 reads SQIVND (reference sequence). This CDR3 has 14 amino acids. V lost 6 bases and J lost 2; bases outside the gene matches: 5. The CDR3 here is CASSQGQGTYEQYF. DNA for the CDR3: TGTGCCAGTAGCCAGGGACAGGGCACCTACGAGCAGTACTTC.

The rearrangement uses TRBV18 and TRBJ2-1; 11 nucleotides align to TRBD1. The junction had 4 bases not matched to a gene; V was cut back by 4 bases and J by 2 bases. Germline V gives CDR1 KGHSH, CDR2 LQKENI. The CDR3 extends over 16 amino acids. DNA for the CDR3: TGTGCCAGCTCACTGGTGGGACAGGGGGCCTACAATGAGCAGTTCTTC. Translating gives CASSLVGQGAYNEQFF. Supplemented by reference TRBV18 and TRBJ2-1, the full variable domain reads NAGVMQNPRHLVRRRGQEARLRCSPMKGHSHVYWYRQLPEEGLKFMVYLQKENIIDESGMPKERFSAEFPKEGPSILRIQQVVRGDSAAYFCASSLVGQGAYNEQFFGPGTRLTVL.

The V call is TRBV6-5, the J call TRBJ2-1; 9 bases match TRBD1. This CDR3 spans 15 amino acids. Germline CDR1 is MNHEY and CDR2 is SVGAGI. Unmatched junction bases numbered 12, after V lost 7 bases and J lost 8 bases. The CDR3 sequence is CASKSDRGVLDEQFF. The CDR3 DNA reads TGTGCCAGCAAAAGTGACAGGGGGGTCCTCGATGAGCAGTTCTTC.

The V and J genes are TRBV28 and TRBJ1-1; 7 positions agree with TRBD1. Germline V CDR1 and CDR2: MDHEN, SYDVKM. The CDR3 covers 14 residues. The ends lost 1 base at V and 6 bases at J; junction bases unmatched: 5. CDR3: CASSLLGGKAEAFF. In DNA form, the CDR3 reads TGTGCCAGCAGTTTATTAGGGGGCAAGGCTGAAGCTTTCTTT.